This TCR beta chain was documented in a study of blood T cells in healthy people across ages (dated by TCRdb to between 2014 and 2016). For context, the study as a whole: Template switching captured roughly one uniquely barcoded TCR beta cDNA molecule per two T cells in model experiments. Using deep sequencing normalized with unique cDNA molecular identifiers, the study measured how TCR beta repertoire diversity changes with age. Four age groups were formed from the donors: young (average approximately 15 years), middle-aged (just under 40), aged (approximately 60) and long-lived (roughly 88). To avoid experimental bias, donors of different ages were randomly spread across the sequencing lanes. For two donors (one aged 18 to 30 and one aged 80 or older), the study analyzed two additional independent replicas of 1 million unique cDNA reads from the same blood draw. Points the paper makes about the study in general: A strong correlation was found between observed TCR beta diversity and the percentage of naive T cells measured by flow cytometry. Total diversity estimates from one million sequenced T cells were considered lower bounds and underestimates. Compared with the aged group, the long-lived group had more naive CD4+ T cells, fewer expanded clones and increased TCR diversity, suggesting age selection. As age increased, observed TCR beta diversity per million T cells dropped in a roughly linear way, and a significant reduction was already evident by age roughly 40. The CMV infection status of donors was not known, potentially confounding age-related changes in expanded clonotypes. Since profiling was done on bulk unsorted PBMCs, naive and antigen-experienced compartments could not be conclusively compared.

Systemically healthy Caucasian individuals from Russia, over 30 in total and aged about 6 to 95 years, were included as donors. Around 9.8 milliliters of peripheral blood were collected from each donor into EDTA-treated Vacutainer tubes. Ficoll-Paque density-gradient centrifugation was used to isolate PBMCs, with at least 7 million obtained per sample. Total RNA, at least 6 micrograms per sample, was extracted from PBMCs with Trizol reagent. For every donor, flow cytometry on a PBMC aliquot measured the percentage of naive CD45RAhigh/CD27high T cells. Comment on this clonotype: Its antigen is currently not known. Base qualities are missing; no much larger clone stands one base away.

Taken from the germline V gene, the CDR1 and CDR2 loops are SGHDN and FVKESK. The CDR3 runs 16 residues from the cysteine to the phenylalanine. Only CDR3 DNA is held: 48 bases, read in frame from base 1. Germline trimming amounts to 4 bases on V and 5 bases on J, with 9 as the count of junction bases outside the gene matches. Receptor amplification or capture employed 5' RACE. The sequencer listed for this sample is Illumina HiSeq 2500. The second PCR ran for roughly 7 to 12 cycles and used a J-beta primer mix along with a sample-barcoded 5' primer. A template-switch 5' adaptor carrying 12 random nucleotides introduced a unique molecular identifier onto each TCR beta cDNA molecule. Each sample yielded at least 3 million CDR3-containing paired-end reads. First-strand cDNA synthesis was performed from all RNA using the Mint cDNA synthesis kit, with priming by a TRBC-specific oligonucleotide. After uracil-DNA glycosylase treatment, a first 18-cycle PCR used universal primers M1SS and BC2_uni_R on all cDNA. For the original study's pipeline: Each sample was normalized by randomly selecting 1 million high-quality reads, each carrying a distinct molecular identifier. Reads sharing molecular identifiers were discarded rather than binned into consensus sequences. MiTCR, set to a Q25 quality threshold and the strictest error-elimination algorithm, was used for CDR3 identification, clonotype clustering and error correction. A nonparametric unseen species model with Euler transformation was used to estimate a lower bound on total TCR beta diversity. The public reads were quality trimmed at Q25 with fastp and then assembled into clones with MiXCR by TCRdb, keeping productive beta chains. For every CDR3 protein sequence, its rows merge into one entry that carries the most common genes and DNA. TCRdb's processing, not the authors', yielded these V and J calls. Present in this sample are roughly 1.5 million distinct CDR3 sequences, around 40% of which were seen just once. The top ten constitute roughly 3.7% of the sample.

The sequence came from a woman aged 18-35 years in good health. Sample: blood. The chain links TRBV14 with TRBJ2-3; 10 central nucleotides agree with TRBD2. The CDR3 in this case is CASSLLAGASGDTQYF. Read as DNA, the sequence is TGTGCCAGCAGCCTCCTAGCGGGGGCGTCGGGAGATACGCAGTATTTT.